The sequence of this TCR beta chain was determined in a study of blood T cell repertoires in COVID-19. On the study more broadly: Acute and convalescent COVID-19 specimens originated in the United States, Italy and Spain. T cells, B-cell-depleted T cells, or PBMCs supplied cDNA or gDNA.

This CDR3 contains 16 residues. From germline, CDR1 is SGHKS and CDR2 YYEKEE (reference sequence). The V segment lost 0 bases and the J segment 4 bases; nucleotides outside the gene matches: 7. Per the original methods: Reference gene primer amplification in the assay estimated nucleated cell counts. The repertoire was sequenced with immunoSEQ multiplex PCR; TCRdb's copy has only in-frame clones and lacks some. The D gene and trimming were derived from the DNA, and the V and J assignments and clone size from that table. The sample carries 280,000 or so clones, 80% to 90% recorded once. The sequenced sample consisted of peripheral blood. The receptor was derived from a woman aged 45-60 years who had recovered from COVID-19. The chain carries TRBV5-5 and TRBJ2-5, with 9 bases fitting TRBD1. The DNA for the CDR3 is TGTGCCAGCAGCTTGGACCGGGACAGGGTAGGAGAGACCCAGTACTTC. Amino acid sequence: CASSLDRDRVGETQYF.